Shown below are 18 T cell receptor beta chains from a single sample sequenced in a study of blood T cell repertoires in COVID-19. Sequencing was performed with immunoSEQ multiplex PCR; in TCRdb, only in-frame clones are kept and a portion is missing. Of tens of thousands of clones listed, about nine tenths are singletons. Material: peripheral blood. The receptor set was obtained from a man aged 25 to 40 with acute or convalescent COVID-19.

V usage is TRBV14 and J usage is TRBJ2-2; D uncertain. Trimming took off 3 bases at V and 4 bases at J, with 3 bases between the two ends. CDR3 length: 12 amino acids. Per the germline V gene, CDR1 is SGHDN and CDR2 is FVKESK. CDR3 DNA: TGTGCCAGCAGCCACAGCACCGGGGAGCTGTTTTTT. Its translation is CASSHSTGELFF.

Note on this clone: Other DNA sequences in this sample translate to the same CDR3. The V call is TRBV27, the J call TRBJ1-1; a possible D gene is TRBD1 (6 bases). V gave up 6 bases and J gave up 5 bases, with 13 bases separating them. CDR1 is MNHEY and CDR2 is SMNVEV in the germline V gene (reference sequence). This CDR3 is built from 13 residues. CDR3 sequence: CASSLQGPTEAFF. CDR3 sequence (DNA): TGTGCCAGCAGCCTACAGGGTCCAACTGAAGCTTTCTTT.

The genes are TRBV4-3 and TRBJ2-1; tentative D call: TRBD2 (6 bases). This CDR3 region has 15 residues. The V end was cut by 1 base, the J end by 2 bases, with 9 bases between. Germline lookup yields CDR1 LGHNA and CDR2 YSLEER. The DNA of the CDR3 is TGCGCCAGCAGCCAAGTAGCGGCCACCTACAATGAGCAGTTCTTC. It yields the protein CASSQVAATYNEQFF.

The chain uses TRBV2 and TRBJ2-5; TRBD1 matches 7 bases. The CDR3 covers 13 residues. V lost 2 bases, J lost 7 bases, and 4 bases stayed unmatched. Per the germline V gene, CDR1 is SNHLY and CDR2 is FYNNEI. The CDR3 DNA reads TGTGCCAGCAGTGAAAGGGGGCAGGGGACCCAGTACTTC. Translating gives CASSERGQGTQYF.

This clone was found a few times. The chain recombines TRBV20-1 with TRBJ1-2; TRBD1 matches at 7 bases. The V gene end was trimmed by 3 bases and the J gene end by 4 bases; junction bases not matched to a gene: 8. There are 14 residues in the CDR3. Germline values: CDR1 DFQATT, CDR2 SNEGSKA (reference sequence). CDR3 DNA: TGCAGTGCTAGTACTAGGACAGGAACCTATGGCTACACCTTC. Translation gives CSASTRTGTYGYTF.

The rearrangement links TRBV6-5 to TRBJ1-4; 8 positions agree with TRBD1. Germline CDR1 and CDR2: MNHEY and SVGAGI. The CDR3 totals 15 residues. The V gene end was trimmed by 7 bases and the J gene end by 7 bases; junction bases not matched to a gene: 11. The CDR3: CASTGQGTKGEKLFF. CDR3 DNA sequence: TGTGCCAGCACCGGACAGGGCACGAAGGGTGAAAAACTGTTTTTT.

The chain employs TRBV7-9 and TRBJ2-1; D is possibly TRBD1 (6 bases). Germline values: CDR1 SEHNR, CDR2 FQNEAQ (reference sequence). Trimming cost V 1 base and J 14 bases, with 9 bases left between them. CDR3 length equals 11 residues. The CDR3 DNA follows: TGTGCCAGCAGCTTAGGCAGGGGAAAGTTCTTC. It yields the protein CASSLGRGKFF.

The rearrangement links TRBV7-9 to TRBJ1-2; D may be TRBD1 (5 bases). CDR1 SEHNR and CDR2 FQNEAQ come from the germline V gene (reference sequence). The CDR3 covers 13 residues. V was pared by 5 bases and J by 5 bases, with 12 bases between. The CDR3 spells CASSRAKGYGYTF. The CDR3 region has the DNA TGTGCCAGCAGCCGGGCAAAGGGGTATGGCTACACCTTC.

The rearrangement links TRBV5-4 to TRBJ2-1; D unclear. The CDR3 runs to 14 residues. The germline V gene encodes CDR1 SGHNT and CDR2 YYREEE (reference sequence). V dropped 4 bases and J dropped 6 bases, with 14 bases sitting between them. CDR3 amino acids: CASSLLAMGNEQFF. The CDR3 DNA follows: TGTGCCAGCAGCCTCTTAGCAATGGGCAATGAGCAGTTCTTC.

The chain recombines TRBV2 with TRBJ1-5, with TRBD1 identical over 7 bases. CDR1 and CDR2 (germline): SNHLY, FYNNEI. The CDR3 totals 14 residues. The ends lost 2 bases at V and 6 bases at J; junction bases unmatched: 4. The CDR3 nucleotides are TGTGCCAGCAGTGAATTAGACAGGGCTCAGCCCCAGCATTTT. Amino acid sequence: CASSELDRAQPQHF.

V gene TRBV19 combines with J gene TRBJ2-7; no clear D gene. Germline V lookup: CDR1 LNHDA, CDR2 SQIVND (reference sequence). V was shortened by 3 bases and J by 5 bases, with 11 bases between the two germline ends. The CDR3 loop spans 13 amino acids. The CDR3 loop reads CASSITVMDEQYF. CDR3 bases: TGTGCCAGTAGTATTACAGTTATGGACGAGCAGTACTTC.

This clone occurred once. This sequence joins TRBV23-1 and TRBJ1-5; D ambiguous. TRBV23-1 is placed among ORFs of uncertain function. Trimming removed 4 bases at V and 2 bases at J, with 27 bases between. This CDR3 has 20 amino acids. The CDR3 sequence: CASSPKGRPSSGNGNQPQHF. As DNA, the CDR3 is TGCGCCAGCAGTCCGAAAGGTCGGCCTTCGTCAGGAAATGGCAATCAGCCCCAGCATTTT.

The chain couples TRBV2 to TRBJ1-5; D is undetermined. Germline V gene lookup returns CDR1 SNHLY and CDR2 FYNNEI. The CDR3 runs 15 residues. Trimming left V 6 bases short and J 4 bases short, with 16 bases between. The CDR3 spells CASSPGGIRNQPQHF. CDR3 sequence (DNA): TGTGCCAGCAGCCCGGGAGGGATTAGGAATCAGCCCCAGCATTTT.

This clone was found a few times. The rearrangement joins TRBV11-3 to TRBJ1-6; TRBD1 might be the D (5 bases). Germline CDR1 is SGHNT and CDR2 is YENEEA. Trimming pared 2 bases from V and 10 bases from J, leaving 15 bases between. The CDR3 is 15 residues long. The DNA of the CDR3 is TGTGCCAGCAGCTTATATGGAGGGGTAGTATCACCCCTCCACTTT. Protein product: CASSLYGGVVSPLHF.

V usage is TRBV19 and J usage is TRBJ1-4; possibly TRBD1 for D (5 bases). The germline V gene encodes CDR1 LNHDA and CDR2 SQIVND (reference sequence). The length of the CDR3 is 17 residues. V lost 5 bases, J lost 2 bases, and 18 bases lay in between. CDR3 sequence reads: CASSLPTGGATNEKLFF. Here the CDR3 DNA reads TGTGCCAGTAGTCTCCCGACCGGGGGTGCTACTAATGAAAAACTGTTTTTT.

The V call is TRBV11-2, the J call TRBJ2-2; D gene ambiguous. The CDR3 extends over 15 amino acids. The V and J ends lost 5 bases and 0 bases respectively, with 10 bases between them. CDR1 is SGHAT, CDR2 FQNNGV, per germline. The CDR3 DNA reads TGTGCCAGCAGCCCTGGCCGTACGAACACCGGGGAGCTGTTTTTT. Its protein is CASSPGRTNTGELFF.

The chain uses TRBV30 and TRBJ2-3; no clear D gene. Germline CDR1 and CDR2: GTSNPN and SVGIG (reference sequence). This CDR3 is built from 12 residues. Trimming shortened V by 2 bases and J by 0 bases, and 3 bases separated the two germline ends. CDR3 sequence: CAWSHSTDTQYF. As DNA, the CDR3 is TGTGCCTGGAGTCATAGCACAGATACGCAGTATTTT.

This chain connects TRBV7-6 to TRBJ1-5; a possible D gene is TRBD1 (5 bases). This CDR3 region has 15 residues. The V and J ends lost 5 bases and 3 bases respectively, with 14 bases between them. Germline V gene sequence: CDR1 SGHVS, CDR2 FNYEAQ. Here the CDR3 DNA reads TGTGCCAGCAGCGGGGTACCGGGACTCAATCAGCCCCAGCATTTT. It is translated as CASSGVPGLNQPQHF.